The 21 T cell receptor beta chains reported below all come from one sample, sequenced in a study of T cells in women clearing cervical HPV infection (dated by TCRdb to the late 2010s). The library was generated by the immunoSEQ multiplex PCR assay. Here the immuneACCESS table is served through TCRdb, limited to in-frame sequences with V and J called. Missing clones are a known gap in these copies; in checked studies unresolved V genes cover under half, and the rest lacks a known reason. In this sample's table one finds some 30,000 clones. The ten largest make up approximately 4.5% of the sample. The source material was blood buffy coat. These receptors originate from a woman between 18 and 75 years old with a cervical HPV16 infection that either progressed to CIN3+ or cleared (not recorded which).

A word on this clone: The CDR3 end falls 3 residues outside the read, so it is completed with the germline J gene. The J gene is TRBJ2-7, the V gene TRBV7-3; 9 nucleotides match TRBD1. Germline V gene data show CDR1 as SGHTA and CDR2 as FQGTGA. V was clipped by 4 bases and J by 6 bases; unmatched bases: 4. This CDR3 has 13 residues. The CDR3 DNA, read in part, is TGTGCCAGCAGCTCTGGGACAGGGTCCGAG. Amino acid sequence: CASSSGTGSE. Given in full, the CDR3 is CASSSGTGSEQYF.

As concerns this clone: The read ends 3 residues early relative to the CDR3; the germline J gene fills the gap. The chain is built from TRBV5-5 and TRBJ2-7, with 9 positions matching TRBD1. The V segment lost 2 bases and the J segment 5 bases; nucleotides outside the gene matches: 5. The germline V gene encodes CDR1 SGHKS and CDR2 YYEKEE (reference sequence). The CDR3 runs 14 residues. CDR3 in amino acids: CASSFRTGDHEQYF. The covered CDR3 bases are TGTGCCAGCAGCTTCCGGACAGGGGACCACGAG.

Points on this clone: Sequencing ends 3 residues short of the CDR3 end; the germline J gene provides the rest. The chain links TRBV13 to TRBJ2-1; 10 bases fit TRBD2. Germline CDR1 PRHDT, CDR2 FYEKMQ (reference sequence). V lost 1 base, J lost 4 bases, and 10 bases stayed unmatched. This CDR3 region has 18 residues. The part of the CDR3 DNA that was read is TGTGCCAGCAGCTTAGAGGCTAGCGGGAGATTGGGGTACAATGAG. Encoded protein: CASSLEASGRLGYNE. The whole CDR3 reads CASSLEASGRLGYNEQFF.

This CDR3 reads CASSLEGDTSLNWDGQYF. CDR3 bases read: TGTGCCAGCAGCTTAGAAGGGGACACCTCCCTCAATTGGGATGGT. The chain employs TRBV7-6 and TRBJ2-4, with a weak D call TRBD1 (6 bases). The CDR3 end falls 3 residues outside the read, so it is completed with the germline J gene. In germline, CDR1 is SGHVS, CDR2 FNYEAQ. The CDR3 length is 18 residues.

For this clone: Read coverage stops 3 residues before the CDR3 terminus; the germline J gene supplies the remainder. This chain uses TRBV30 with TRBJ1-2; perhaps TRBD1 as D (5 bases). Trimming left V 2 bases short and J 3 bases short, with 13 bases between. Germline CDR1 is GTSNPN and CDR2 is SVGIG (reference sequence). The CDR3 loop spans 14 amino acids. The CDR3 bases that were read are TGTGCCTGGAGTCGTTCGGGGGAGGACTATGGC. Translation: CAWSRSGEDYG. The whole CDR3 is CAWSRSGEDYGYTF.

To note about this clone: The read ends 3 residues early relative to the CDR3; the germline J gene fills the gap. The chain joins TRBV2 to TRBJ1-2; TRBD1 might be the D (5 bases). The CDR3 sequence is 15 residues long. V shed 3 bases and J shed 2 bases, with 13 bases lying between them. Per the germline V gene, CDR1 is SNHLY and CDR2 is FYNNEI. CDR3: CASSEGRQVNYGYTF. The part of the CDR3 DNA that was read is TGTGCCAGCAGTGAGGGGCGGCAGGTCAACTATGGC.

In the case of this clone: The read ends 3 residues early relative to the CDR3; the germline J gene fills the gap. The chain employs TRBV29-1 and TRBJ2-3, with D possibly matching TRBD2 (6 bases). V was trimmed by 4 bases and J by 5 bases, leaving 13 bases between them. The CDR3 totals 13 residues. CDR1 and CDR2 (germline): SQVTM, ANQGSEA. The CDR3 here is CSVAMEAGDTQYF. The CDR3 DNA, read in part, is TGCAGCGTTGCGATGGAAGCGGGAGATACG.

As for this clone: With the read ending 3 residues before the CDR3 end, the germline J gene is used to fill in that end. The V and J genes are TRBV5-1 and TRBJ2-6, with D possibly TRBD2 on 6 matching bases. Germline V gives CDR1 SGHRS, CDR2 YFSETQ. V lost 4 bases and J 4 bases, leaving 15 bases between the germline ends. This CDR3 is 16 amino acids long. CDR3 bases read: TGCGCCAGCAGCCTCGTCGCGGGGTCAGGGGCCAACGTC. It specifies CASSLVAGSGANV. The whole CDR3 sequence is CASSLVAGSGANVLTF.

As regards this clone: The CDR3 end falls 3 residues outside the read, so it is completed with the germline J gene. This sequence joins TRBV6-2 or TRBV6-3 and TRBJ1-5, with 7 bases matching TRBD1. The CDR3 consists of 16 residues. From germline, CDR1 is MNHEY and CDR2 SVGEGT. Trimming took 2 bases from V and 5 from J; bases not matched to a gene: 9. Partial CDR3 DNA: TGTGCCAGCAGTTACACCGGGACAGTGGTGGATCAGCCC. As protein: CASSYTGTVVDQP. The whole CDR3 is CASSYTGTVVDQPQHF.

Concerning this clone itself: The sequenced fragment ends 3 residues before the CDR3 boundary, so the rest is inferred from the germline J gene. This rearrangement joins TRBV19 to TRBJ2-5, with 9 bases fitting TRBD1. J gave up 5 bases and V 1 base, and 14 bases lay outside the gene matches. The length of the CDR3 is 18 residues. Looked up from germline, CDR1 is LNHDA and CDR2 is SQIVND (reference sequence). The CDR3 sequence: CASSIVPWTGVSLETQYF. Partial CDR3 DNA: TGTGCCAGTAGTATAGTCCCCTGGACAGGGGTTAGTTTGGAGACC.

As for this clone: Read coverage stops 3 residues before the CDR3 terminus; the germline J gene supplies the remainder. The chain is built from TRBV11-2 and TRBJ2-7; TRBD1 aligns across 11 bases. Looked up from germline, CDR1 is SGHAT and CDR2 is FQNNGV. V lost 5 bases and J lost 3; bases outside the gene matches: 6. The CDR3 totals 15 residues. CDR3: CASSPTGTGGYEQYF. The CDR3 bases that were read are TGTGCCAGCAGCCCAACCGGGACAGGGGGCTACGAG.

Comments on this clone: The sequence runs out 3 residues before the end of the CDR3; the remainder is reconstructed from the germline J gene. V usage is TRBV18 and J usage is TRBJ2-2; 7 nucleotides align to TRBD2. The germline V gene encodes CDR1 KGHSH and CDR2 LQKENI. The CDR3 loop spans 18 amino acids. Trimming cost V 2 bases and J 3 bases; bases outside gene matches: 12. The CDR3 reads CASSPRLVGGADTGELFF. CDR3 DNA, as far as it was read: TGTGCCAGCTCACCAAGGCTCGTGGGAGGGGCCGACACCGGGGAG.

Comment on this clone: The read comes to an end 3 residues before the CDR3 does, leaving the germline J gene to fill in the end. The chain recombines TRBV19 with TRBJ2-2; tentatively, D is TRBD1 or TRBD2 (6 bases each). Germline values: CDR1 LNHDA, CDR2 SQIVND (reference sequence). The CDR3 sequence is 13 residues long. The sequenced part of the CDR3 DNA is TGTGCCAGTGGGGGAGGACAGAATTCACCG. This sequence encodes CASGGGQNSP. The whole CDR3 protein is CASGGGQNSPLFF.

Partial CDR3 DNA: TGTGCCAGCAGCGCAACAGGGACCGAG. It specifies CASSATGTE. The whole CDR3 sequence reads CASSATGTEQYF. V and J are TRBV2 and TRBJ2-7; tentatively, D is TRBD1 (6 bases). The CDR3 is cut off 3 residues early in the read; its end comes from the germline J gene. The CDR3 contains 12 residues. Trimming cost V 6 bases and J 6 bases, with 12 bases left between them. Germline V gene lookup returns CDR1 SNHLY and CDR2 FYNNEI.

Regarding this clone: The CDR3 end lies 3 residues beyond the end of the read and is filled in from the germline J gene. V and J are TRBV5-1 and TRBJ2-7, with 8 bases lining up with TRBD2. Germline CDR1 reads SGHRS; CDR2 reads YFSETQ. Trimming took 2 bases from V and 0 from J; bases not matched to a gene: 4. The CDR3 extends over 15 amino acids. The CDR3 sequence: CASSFSGKSSYEQYF. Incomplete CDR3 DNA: TGCGCCAGCAGCTTTAGCGGGAAAAGCTCCTACGAG.

The covered CDR3 bases are TGTGCCAGCAGTCCTAGCGGGCACTACGAG. Protein: CASSPSGHYE. The entire CDR3 reads CASSPSGHYEQYF. This chain links TRBV12-3 or TRBV12-4 with TRBJ2-7; 8 nucleotides align to TRBD2. From the germline J gene comes the end of the CDR3, since the read stops 3 residues before it. The CDR3 runs to 13 residues. The trim removed 5 bases at V and 3 bases at J, leaving 3 bases unmatched.

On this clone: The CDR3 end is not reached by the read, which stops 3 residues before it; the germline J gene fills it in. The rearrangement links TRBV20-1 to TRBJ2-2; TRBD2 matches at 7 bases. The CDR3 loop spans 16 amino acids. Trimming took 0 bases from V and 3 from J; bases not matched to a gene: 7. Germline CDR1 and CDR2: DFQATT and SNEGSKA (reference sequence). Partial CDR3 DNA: TGCAGTGCTAGAGACGGGGGGAGCAGCCACACCGGGGAG. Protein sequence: CSARDGGSSHTGE. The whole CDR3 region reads CSARDGGSSHTGELFF.

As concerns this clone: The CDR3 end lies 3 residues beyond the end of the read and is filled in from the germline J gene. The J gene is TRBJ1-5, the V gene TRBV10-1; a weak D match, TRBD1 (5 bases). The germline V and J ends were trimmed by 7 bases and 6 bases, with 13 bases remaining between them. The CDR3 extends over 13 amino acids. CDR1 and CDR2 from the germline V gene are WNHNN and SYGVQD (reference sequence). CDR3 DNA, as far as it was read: TGCGCCAGCAAAAGCCCGGGGGTTCAGCCC. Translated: CASKSPGVQP. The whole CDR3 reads CASKSPGVQPQHF.

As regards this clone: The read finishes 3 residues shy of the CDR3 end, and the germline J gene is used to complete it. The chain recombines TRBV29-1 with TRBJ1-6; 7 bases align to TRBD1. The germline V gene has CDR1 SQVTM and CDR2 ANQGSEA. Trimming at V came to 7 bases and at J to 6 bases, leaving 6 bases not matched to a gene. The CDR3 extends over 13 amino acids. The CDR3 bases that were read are TGCAGCGCCCGGGACAGCCCTAATTCACCC. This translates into CSARDSPNSP. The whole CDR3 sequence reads CSARDSPNSPLHF.

This CDR3 reads CASSPRGYNEQFF. CDR3 DNA (partial): TGTGCCAGTAGCCCGCGCGGCTACAATGAG. The chain links TRBV19 to TRBJ2-1; D call uncertain. Sequencing ends 3 residues short of the CDR3 end; the germline J gene provides the rest. CDR1 and CDR2 (germline): LNHDA, SQIVND (reference sequence). The CDR3 contains 13 residues. V lost 6 bases, J lost 3 bases, and 9 bases lay in between.

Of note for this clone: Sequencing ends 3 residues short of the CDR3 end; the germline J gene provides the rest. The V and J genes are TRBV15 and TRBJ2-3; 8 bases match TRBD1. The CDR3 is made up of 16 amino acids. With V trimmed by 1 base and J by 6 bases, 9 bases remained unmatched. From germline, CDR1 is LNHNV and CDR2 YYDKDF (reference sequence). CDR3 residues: CATSRGMGQALDTQYF. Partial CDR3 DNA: TGTGCCACCAGCAGAGGCATGGGACAGGCCCTGGATACG.